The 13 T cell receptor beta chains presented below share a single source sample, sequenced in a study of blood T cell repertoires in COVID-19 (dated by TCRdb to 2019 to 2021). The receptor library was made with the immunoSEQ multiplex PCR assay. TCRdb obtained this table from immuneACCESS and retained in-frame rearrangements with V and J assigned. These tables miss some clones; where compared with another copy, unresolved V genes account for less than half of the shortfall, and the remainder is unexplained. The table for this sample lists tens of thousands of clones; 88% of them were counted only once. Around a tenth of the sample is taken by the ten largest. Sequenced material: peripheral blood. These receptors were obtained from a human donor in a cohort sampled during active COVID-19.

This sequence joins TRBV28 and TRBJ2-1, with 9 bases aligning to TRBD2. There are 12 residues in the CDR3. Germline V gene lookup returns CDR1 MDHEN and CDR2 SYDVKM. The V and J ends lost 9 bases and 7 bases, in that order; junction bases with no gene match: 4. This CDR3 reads CASQSGRNEQFF. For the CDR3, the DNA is TGTGCCAGTCAGAGCGGGAGGAATGAGCAGTTCTTC. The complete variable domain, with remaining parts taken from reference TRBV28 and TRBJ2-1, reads DVKVTQSSRYLVKRTGEKVFLECVQDMDHENMFWYRQDPGLGLRLIYFSYDVKMKEKGDIPEGYSVSREKKERFSLILESASTNQTSMYLCASQSGRNEQFFGPGTRLTVL.

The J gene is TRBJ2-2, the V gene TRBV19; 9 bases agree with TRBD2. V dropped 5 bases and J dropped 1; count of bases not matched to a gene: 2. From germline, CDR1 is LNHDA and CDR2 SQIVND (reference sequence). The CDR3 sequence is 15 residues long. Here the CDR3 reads CASSLLAGNTGELFF. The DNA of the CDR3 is TGTGCCAGTAGTCTACTAGCGGGGAACACCGGGGAGCTGTTTTTT.

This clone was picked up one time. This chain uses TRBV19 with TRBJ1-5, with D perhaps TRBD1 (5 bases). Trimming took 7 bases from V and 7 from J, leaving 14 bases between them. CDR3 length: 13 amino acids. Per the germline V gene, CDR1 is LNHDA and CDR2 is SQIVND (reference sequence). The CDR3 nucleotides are TGTGCCAGTAAGTTAAGGGGAATACAGCCCCAGCATTTT. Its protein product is CASKLRGIQPQHF.

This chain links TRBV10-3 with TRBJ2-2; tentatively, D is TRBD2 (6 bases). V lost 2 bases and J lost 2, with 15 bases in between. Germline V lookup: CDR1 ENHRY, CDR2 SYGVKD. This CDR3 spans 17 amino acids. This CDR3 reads CAISEGTGRGNTGELFF. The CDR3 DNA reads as TGTGCCATCAGTGAGGGGACTGGAAGGGGAAACACCGGGGAGCTGTTTTTT.

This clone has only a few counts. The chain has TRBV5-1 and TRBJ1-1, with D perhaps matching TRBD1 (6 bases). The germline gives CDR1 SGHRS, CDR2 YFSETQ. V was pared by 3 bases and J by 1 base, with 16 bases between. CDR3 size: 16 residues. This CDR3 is CASSSGTDSKNTEAFF. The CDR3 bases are TGCGCCAGCAGCTCCGGCACGGACAGTAAGAACACTGAAGCTTTCTTT.

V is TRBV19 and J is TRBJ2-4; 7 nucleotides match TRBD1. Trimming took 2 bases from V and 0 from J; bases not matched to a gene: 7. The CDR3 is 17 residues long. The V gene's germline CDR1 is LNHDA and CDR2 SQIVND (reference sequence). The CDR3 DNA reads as TGTGCCAGTAGTATAAAAGAGGGGGCGAGAGCCAAAAACATTCAGTACTTC. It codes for CASSIKEGARAKNIQYF.

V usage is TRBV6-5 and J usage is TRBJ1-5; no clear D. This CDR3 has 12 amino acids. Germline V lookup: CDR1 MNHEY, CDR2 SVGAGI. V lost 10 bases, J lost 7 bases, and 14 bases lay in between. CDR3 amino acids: CATGGRKQPQHF. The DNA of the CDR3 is TGTGCCACCGGTGGGAGGAAGCAGCCCCAGCATTTT.

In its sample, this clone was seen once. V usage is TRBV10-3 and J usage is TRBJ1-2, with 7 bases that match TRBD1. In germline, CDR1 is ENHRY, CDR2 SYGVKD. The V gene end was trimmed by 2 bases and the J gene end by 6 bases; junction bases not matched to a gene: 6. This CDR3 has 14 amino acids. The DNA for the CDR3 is TGTGCCATCAGTGAGCCTACGACAGGGAATGGCTACACCTTC. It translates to CAISEPTTGNGYTF.

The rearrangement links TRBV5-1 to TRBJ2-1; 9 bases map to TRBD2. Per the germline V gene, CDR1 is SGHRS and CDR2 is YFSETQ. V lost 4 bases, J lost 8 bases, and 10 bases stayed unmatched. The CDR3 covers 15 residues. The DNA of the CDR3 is TGCGCCAGCAGCCCTACGCTAGCGGGGTATTATGAGCAGTTCTTC. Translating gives CASSPTLAGYYEQFF.

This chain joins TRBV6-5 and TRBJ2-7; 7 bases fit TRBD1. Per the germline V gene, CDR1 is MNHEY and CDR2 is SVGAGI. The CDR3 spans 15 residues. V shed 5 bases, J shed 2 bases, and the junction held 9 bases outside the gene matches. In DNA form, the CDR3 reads TGTGCCAGCAGTACCCCACAGGGGATCCCCTACGAGCAGTACTTC. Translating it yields CASSTPQGIPYEQYF.

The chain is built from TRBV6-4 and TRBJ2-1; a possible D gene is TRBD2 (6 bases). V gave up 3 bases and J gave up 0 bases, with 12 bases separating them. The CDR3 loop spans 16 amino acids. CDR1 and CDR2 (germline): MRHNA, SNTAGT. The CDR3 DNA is TGTGCCAGCAGTGAGGAGGGCGGAAGCTCCTACAATGAGCAGTTCTTC. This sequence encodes CASSEEGGSSYNEQFF.

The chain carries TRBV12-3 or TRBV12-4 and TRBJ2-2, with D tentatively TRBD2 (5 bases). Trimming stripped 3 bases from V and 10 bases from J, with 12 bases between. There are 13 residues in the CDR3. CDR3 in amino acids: CASSFQRASELFF. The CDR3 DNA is TGTGCCAGCAGTTTCCAGAGGGCCTCGGAGCTGTTTTTT.

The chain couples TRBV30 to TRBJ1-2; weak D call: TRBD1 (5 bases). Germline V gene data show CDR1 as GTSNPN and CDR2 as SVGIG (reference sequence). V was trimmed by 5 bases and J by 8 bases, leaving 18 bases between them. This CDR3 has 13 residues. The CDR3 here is CAWQGPGLGGYTF. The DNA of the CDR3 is TGTGCCTGGCAGGGCCCTGGTTTGGGGGGCTACACCTTC.